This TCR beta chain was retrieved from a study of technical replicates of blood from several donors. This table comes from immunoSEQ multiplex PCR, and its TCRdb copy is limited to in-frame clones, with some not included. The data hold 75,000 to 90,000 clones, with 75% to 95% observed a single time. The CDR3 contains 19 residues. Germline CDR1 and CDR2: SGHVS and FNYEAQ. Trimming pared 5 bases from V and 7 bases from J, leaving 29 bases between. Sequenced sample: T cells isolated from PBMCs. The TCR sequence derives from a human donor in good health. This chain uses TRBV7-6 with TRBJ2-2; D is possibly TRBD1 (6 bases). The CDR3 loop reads CASSLDRLSLPRSGGELFF. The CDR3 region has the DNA TGTGCCAGCAGCCTTGACAGGCTTAGCTTGCCTAGATCTGGCGGGGAGCTGTTTTTT.